Reported below is one T cell receptor (beta chain). The junction had 10 bases not matched to a gene; V was cut back by 3 bases and J by 3 bases. The germline CDR1 and CDR2 sequences are GTSNPN and SVGIG (reference sequence). This CDR3 region has 16 residues. Sequenced by immunoSEQ multiplex PCR; TCRdb stores in-frame clones only, minus some. The profile shows around 2.3 million clones, around 95% of them singletons. The sample belongs to a study of shared clonotypes between healthy human individuals. This chain connects TRBV30 to TRBJ2-2, with TRBD1 identical over 7 bases. This TCR came from a man aged 18 to 29 in good health. The sequencing input was naive CD4+ T cells sorted from blood. Subset indicated: CD45RA+ positively selected. This CDR3 reads CAWRQGPGQHTGELFF. CDR3 bases: TGTGCCTGGAGGCAAGGCCCGGGACAGCACACCGGGGAGCTGTTTTTT.